This section outlines one T cell receptor (beta chain) sequence together with its context. Its target is not known. The sample comes from a study of T and B cells in COVID-19 patients. About the study: Most recovered patients had mild to moderate COVID-19 treated as outpatients. Comorbidities linked to unfavorable COVID-19 outcome were present in about 90% of the 20 active-infection patients. Regarding the study as a whole: At recovery TRB diversity and richness exceeded healthy donors, after highly clonal active COVID-19 repertoires.

Blood genomic DNA input for TRB amplification was about 240-550 ng. Multiplex PCR with BIOMED2 TRB-A/B primer pools amplified TRB rearrangements. One entry per CDR3 protein, called by TCRdb with MiXCR from the multiplex PCR reads. The table records roughly 11,000 distinct CDR3 sequences, 30% of them present only once. The sequenced sample consisted of blood. This clonotype was obtained from a human donor who had recovered from COVID-19.

In nucleotides, the CDR3 is TGTGCCAGCAGCTCCCGGGGGGGAGCGGGAGAAAAATCCGAGGGAGATACGCAGTATTTT. Protein sequence: CASSSRGGAGEKSEGDTQYF. The chain uses TRBV11-1 and TRBJ2-3; 8 bases are a match to TRBD2. J gave up 5 bases and V 4 bases, and 23 bases lay outside the gene matches. CDR1 and CDR2 from the germline V gene are SGHAT and FQDESV (reference sequence). This CDR3 spans 20 amino acids.